This is a list of T cell receptor beta chains from one sample in a study of T cells expressing NK-cell markers. TCRdb re-called the 5' RACE reads and gives one entry per CDR3 protein, without DNA. This table holds about 450,000 distinct CDR3 sequences. The sample comprised blood T cells: a sorted CD56 or NKG2C T cell subset, CD4+ or CD8+ T cells, or bulk PBMC T cells (not recorded which). The receptors originated from a woman between 18 and 70 years old in good health. Each CDR3 is given with its conserved first and last residue. Each record gives: V gene, J gene, CDR3 protein.

v_gene: TRBV28; j_gene: TRBJ2-1; CDR3aa: CASLGADSYNEQFF
v_gene: TRBV2; j_gene: TRBJ1-2; CDR3aa: CASRSDGTTGDGYTF
v_gene: TRBV21-1; j_gene: TRBJ1-2; CDR3aa: CASSKVGDSDRNYGYTF
v_gene: TRBV10-2; j_gene: TRBJ2-2; CDR3aa: CASVQSSWTGELFF
v_gene: TRBV6-2/TRBV6-3; j_gene: TRBJ1-1; CDR3aa: CASSSLEGGSPEAFF
v_gene: TRBV5-5; j_gene: TRBJ1-6; CDR3aa: CASSRDTQSPLHF
v_gene: TRBV28; j_gene: TRBJ2-5; CDR3aa: CASSWGGGETQYF
v_gene: TRBV5-1; j_gene: TRBJ1-1; CDR3aa: CASSLAGGPEAFF
v_gene: TRBV7-2; j_gene: TRBJ2-7; CDR3aa: CASSSTGLETYEQYF
v_gene: TRBV20-1; j_gene: TRBJ2-1; CDR3aa: CSARTRYNEQFF
v_gene: TRBV12-3/TRBV12-4; j_gene: TRBJ2-7; CDR3aa: CASSPTDISSYEQYF
v_gene: TRBV7-2; j_gene: TRBJ1-6; CDR3aa: CASSLVSGDLNSPLHF
v_gene: TRBV18; j_gene: TRBJ1-2; CDR3aa: CASSQDGQSNYGYTF
v_gene: TRBV29-1; j_gene: TRBJ2-1; CDR3aa: CSVEGPGAGEQFF
v_gene: TRBV27; j_gene: TRBJ2-6; CDR3aa: CASSPRVGVLSGANVLTF
v_gene: TRBV4-2; j_gene: TRBJ2-4; CDR3aa: CASSQASSGENIQYF
v_gene: TRBV5-1; j_gene: TRBJ2-3; CDR3aa: CASSWVYSDTQYF
v_gene: TRBV9; j_gene: TRBJ2-1; CDR3aa: CASSVDPPGGSSYNEQFF
v_gene: TRBV9; j_gene: TRBJ2-1; CDR3aa: CASSDREKYNEQFF
v_gene: TRBV25-1; j_gene: TRBJ2-1; CDR3aa: CASSPSGAPYNEQFF
v_gene: TRBV20-1; j_gene: TRBJ2-7; CDR3aa: CSAIGEGASVEQYF
v_gene: TRBV4-3; j_gene: TRBJ2-2; CDR3aa: CASSQPTGRGELFF
v_gene: TRBV20-1; j_gene: TRBJ2-1; CDR3aa: CSAGLADYNEQFF
v_gene: TRBV2; j_gene: TRBJ2-2; CDR3aa: CASSDPLAVNTGELFF
v_gene: TRBV29-1; j_gene: TRBJ2-2; CDR3aa: CSVKERGELFF
v_gene: TRBV10-3; j_gene: TRBJ2-7; CDR3aa: CAISEPAGTGGYEQYF
v_gene: TRBV9; j_gene: TRBJ1-2; CDR3aa: CASSVAGRGFMDYGYTF
v_gene: TRBV6-2/TRBV6-3; j_gene: TRBJ1-1; CDR3aa: CASRDQDPMGAFF
v_gene: TRBV6-6; j_gene: TRBJ1-1; CDR3aa: CASSRDFTEAFF
v_gene: TRBV5-4; j_gene: TRBJ1-2; CDR3aa: CASTRAAIYGYTF
v_gene: TRBV14; j_gene: TRBJ1-1; CDR3aa: CASSQDTAGWTEAFF
v_gene: TRBV6-5; j_gene: TRBJ2-1; CDR3aa: CASSYPGQGYNEQFF
v_gene: TRBV29-1; j_gene: TRBJ2-1; CDR3aa: CSVEDTGPEQFF
v_gene: TRBV20-1; j_gene: TRBJ1-1; CDR3aa: CSARLPTGASEAFF
v_gene: TRBV7-2; j_gene: TRBJ2-7; CDR3aa: CASSLGAGAPEQYF
v_gene: TRBV12-3/TRBV12-4; j_gene: TRBJ2-1; CDR3aa: CASRGLGDSGGPLLFF
v_gene: TRBV11-2; j_gene: TRBJ2-3; CDR3aa: CASRGLGVNTQYF
v_gene: TRBV19; j_gene: TRBJ2-1; CDR3aa: CATKPTGWNEQFF
v_gene: TRBV5-1; j_gene: TRBJ1-4; CDR3aa: CASSLEIREGKLFF
v_gene: TRBV27; j_gene: TRBJ2-7; CDR3aa: CASSGAGMPYEQYF
v_gene: TRBV7-2; j_gene: TRBJ2-1; CDR3aa: CASSPTTGNEQFF
v_gene: TRBV29-1; j_gene: TRBJ2-5; CDR3aa: CSVGLAPEQETQYF
v_gene: TRBV20-1; j_gene: TRBJ2-5; CDR3aa: CSVLQGWEETQYF
v_gene: TRBV7-6; j_gene: TRBJ1-1; CDR3aa: CASSLPSTGTGTEAFF
v_gene: TRBV27; j_gene: TRBJ1-1; CDR3aa: CASSLSEGPGRTEAFF
v_gene: TRBV29-1; j_gene: TRBJ1-1; CDR3aa: CSVGIWGAKDTEAFF
v_gene: TRBV20-1; j_gene: TRBJ2-1; CDR3aa: CSASTTAAYNEQFF
v_gene: TRBV27; j_gene: TRBJ2-1; CDR3aa: CASGASGGNEQFF
v_gene: TRBV15; j_gene: TRBJ2-3; CDR3aa: CATSREPLAPGTDTQYF
v_gene: TRBV24-1; j_gene: TRBJ2-1; CDR3aa: CATQGGAMDEQFF
v_gene: TRBV7-9; j_gene: TRBJ2-1; CDR3aa: CASSSLGTGAYNEQFF
v_gene: TRBV12-3/TRBV12-4; j_gene: TRBJ2-1; CDR3aa: CASSLRTSTGNEQFF
v_gene: TRBV7-6; j_gene: TRBJ2-1; CDR3aa: CASSPRTSGGVHNEQFF
v_gene: TRBV28; j_gene: TRBJ2-7; CDR3aa: CASKVPGSTYEQYF
v_gene: TRBV5-5; j_gene: TRBJ2-7; CDR3aa: CASSLEGQNKQYF
v_gene: TRBV6-2/TRBV6-3; j_gene: TRBJ1-5; CDR3aa: CASSQQGSNQPQHF
v_gene: TRBV4-1; j_gene: TRBJ1-2; CDR3aa: CASRGGADYTF